These 16 T cell receptor beta chains originate from one sample sequenced in a study of somatic mutations in cytotoxic T cells in rheumatoid arthritis. TCRdb keeps only in-frame clones here, not all; method: immunoSEQ multiplex PCR. The sample yields about 10,000 clones, around 81% seen once. Material: CD8+ T cells sorted from blood. The receptor set was obtained from a woman between 50 and 59 years old in good health.

This clone was observed once. The V gene is TRBV11-2, the J gene TRBJ1-5, with a weak D call TRBD1 (6 bases). Trimming removed 5 bases from V and 0 bases from J, with 17 bases in between. Germline values: CDR1 SGHAT, CDR2 FQNNGV. The CDR3 consists of 17 residues. This chain's CDR3 is CASSQAQGSYSNQPQHF. CDR3 coding DNA: TGTGCCAGCAGCCAGGCACAGGGCTCTTATAGCAATCAGCCCCAGCATTTT.

The V gene is TRBV19, the J gene TRBJ2-7, with 13 bases lining up with TRBD2. The CDR3 spans 17 residues. V was pared by 6 bases and J by 2 bases, with 10 bases of the junction left unmatched. Germline V gives CDR1 LNHDA, CDR2 SQIVND (reference sequence). The CDR3 sequence: CASSPALAGGKPYEQYF. For the CDR3, the DNA is TGTGCCAGTAGCCCGGCACTAGCGGGAGGGAAGCCCTACGAGCAGTACTTC.

The rearrangement joins TRBV28 to TRBJ2-3; tentatively, D is TRBD1 (5 bases). Germline-derived CDR1 and CDR2 are MDHEN and SYDVKM. The V gene lost 2 bases and the J gene lost 4 bases, with 10 bases spanning the gap. The CDR3 length is 14 residues. The CDR3 region is CASSLQGWADTQYF. The CDR3 region has the DNA TGTGCCAGCAGTTTACAGGGATGGGCAGATACGCAGTATTTT.

The rearrangement uses TRBV19 and TRBJ1-2; the D gene is possibly TRBD1 (5 bases). This CDR3 has 14 amino acids. Trimming cost V 5 bases and J 4 bases, with 14 bases left between them. Germline V gene sequence: CDR1 LNHDA, CDR2 SQIVND (reference sequence). The CDR3 coding sequence is TGTGCCAGTAGTCCCACGGCCGGGGGCTATGGCTACACCTTC. Its protein product is CASSPTAGGYGYTF.

The rearrangement uses TRBV6-4 and TRBJ2-1; D is unclear. Germline lookup yields CDR1 MRHNA and CDR2 SNTAGT. This CDR3 has 15 amino acids. V gave up 0 bases and J gave up 8 bases, with 14 bases separating them. CDR3 loop: CASSDSAESGHEQFF. The DNA of the CDR3 is TGTGCCAGCAGTGACTCGGCAGAAAGTGGGCATGAGCAGTTCTTC.

The CDR3 DNA reads as TGTGCCAGCAGCGTATCCCACAAGCAGGGTCAATCCGGGGGCTACACCTTC. Translated: CASSVSHKQGQSGGYTF. V and J are TRBV9 and TRBJ1-2; TRBD1 is a possible D gene (5 bases). The CDR3 is 17 residues long. The germline V gene encodes CDR1 SGDLS and CDR2 YYNGEE. V was clipped by 1 base and J by 8 bases, with 24 bases between them.

The V and J genes are TRBV18 and TRBJ2-7; a weak D match, TRBD2 (6 bases). Germline lookup yields CDR1 KGHSH and CDR2 LQKENI. The CDR3 spans 15 residues. Trimming left V 3 bases short and J 0 bases short, with 12 bases between. The CDR3 spells CASSPGGVSSYEQYF. CDR3 DNA sequence: TGTGCCAGCTCACCCGGGGGAGTTAGCTCCTACGAGCAGTACTTC.

This clone was seen a single time. The CDR3 DNA is TGTGCCAGCAATTATCTCAATCAGCCCCAGCATTTT. Translated, it gives CASNYLNQPQHF. This rearrangement joins TRBV28 to TRBJ1-5; no clear D. There are 12 residues in the CDR3. V dropped 7 bases and J dropped 3 bases, with 7 bases sitting between them. Germline values: CDR1 MDHEN, CDR2 SYDVKM.

This clone was counted between two and nine times. As DNA, the CDR3 is TGCAGCGTTGAAGGTGGACAGGACAACTACAATGAGCAGTTCTTC. This codes for CSVEGGQDNYNEQFF. V gene TRBV29-1 combines with J gene TRBJ2-1, with TRBD1 identical over 7 bases. CDR1 is SQVTM, CDR2 ANQGSEA, per germline. V gave up 1 base and J gave up 3 bases; unmatched junction bases: 6. The CDR3 is 15 amino acids.

The gene calls are TRBV6-6 and TRBJ2-7; no reliable D call. The CDR3 totals 14 residues. Germline V gives CDR1 MNHNY, CDR2 SVGAGI (reference sequence). With 0 bases removed from V and 2 bases from J, the gap between germline ends came to 8 bases. The CDR3 here is CASSYSELPYEQYF. CDR3 DNA sequence: TGTGCCAGCAGTTACTCGGAGCTTCCCTACGAGCAGTACTTC.

The J gene is TRBJ2-3, the V gene TRBV4-2; 8 bases line up with TRBD2. The germline gives CDR1 LGHNA, CDR2 YNFKEQ. The V and J ends lost 0 bases and 6 bases, in that order; junction bases with no gene match: 8. The CDR3 runs to 16 residues. CDR3 sequence (DNA): TGTGCCAGCAGCCAAGATTTCGTCGGGGGGGTGGATACGCAGTATTTT. Translated: CASSQDFVGGVDTQYF.

This chain uses TRBV5-1 with TRBJ2-3; D may be TRBD2 (6 bases). The CDR3 runs to 14 residues. Between the trimmed V and J ends, which lost 4 bases and 6 bases, there was a span of 15 bases. CDR1 SGHRS and CDR2 YFSETQ come from the germline V gene. CDR3: CASSPLGEADTQYF. The CDR3 DNA reads as TGCGCCAGCAGCCCCCTCGGGGAGGCGGATACGCAGTATTTT.

This chain connects TRBV7-2 to TRBJ2-1, with TRBD2 matching over 8 bases. The V gene end was trimmed by 0 bases and the J gene end by 2 bases; junction bases not matched to a gene: 3. This CDR3 is 16 amino acids long. In germline, CDR1 is SGHTA, CDR2 FQGNSA. The CDR3 coding sequence is TGTGCCAGCAGCTTAGCTAGCGGGGTCCCCTACAATGAGCAGTTCTTC. Residues: CASSLASGVPYNEQFF.

The chain couples TRBV6-4 to TRBJ1-6; D is undetermined. Germline V gives CDR1 MRHNA, CDR2 SNTAGT. V lost 3 bases, J lost 5 bases, and 11 bases lay in between. The CDR3 consists of 15 residues. The CDR3 bases are TGTGCCAGCAGTGAAATGGGCCTCCATAATTCACCCCTCCACTTT. It encodes CASSEMGLHNSPLHF.

The chain employs TRBV4-2 and TRBJ2-1, with 9 bases identical to TRBD2. After removal of 2 bases from V and 5 bases from J, the junction contained 1 base not matched to a gene. This CDR3 comprises 14 residues. CDR1 is LGHNA and CDR2 is YNFKEQ in the germline V gene. Written as DNA, the CDR3 is TGTGCCAGCAGCCAAAGACTAGCGGACAATGAGCAGTTCTTC. Its translation: CASSQRLADNEQFF.

In regard to this clone: Other DNA sequences in this specimen translate into the identical CDR3. V gene TRBV2 combines with J gene TRBJ2-7, with 7 bases identical to TRBD1. CDR1 is SNHLY and CDR2 is FYNNEI in the germline V gene. V was pared by 1 base and J by 2 bases, with 2 bases of the junction left unmatched. The length of the CDR3 is 14 residues. This CDR3 reads CASSEGTGPYEQYF. CDR3 bases: TGTGCCAGCAGTGAAGGGACAGGCCCCTACGAGCAGTACTTC.